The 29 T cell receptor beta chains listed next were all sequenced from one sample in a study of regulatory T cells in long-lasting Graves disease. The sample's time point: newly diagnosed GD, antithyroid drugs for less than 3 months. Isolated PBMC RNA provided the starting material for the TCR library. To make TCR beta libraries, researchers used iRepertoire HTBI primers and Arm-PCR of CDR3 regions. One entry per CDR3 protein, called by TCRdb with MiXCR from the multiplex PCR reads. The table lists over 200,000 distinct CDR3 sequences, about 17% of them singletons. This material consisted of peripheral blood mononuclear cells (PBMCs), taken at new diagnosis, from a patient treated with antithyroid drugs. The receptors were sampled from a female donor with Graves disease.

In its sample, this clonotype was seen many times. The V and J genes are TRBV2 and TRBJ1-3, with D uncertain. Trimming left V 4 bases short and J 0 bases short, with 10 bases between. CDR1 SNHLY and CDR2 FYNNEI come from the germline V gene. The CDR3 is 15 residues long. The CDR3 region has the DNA TGTGCCAGCAGTGGAGTCAGGCGCTCTGGAAACACCATATATTTT. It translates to CASSGVRRSGNTIYF. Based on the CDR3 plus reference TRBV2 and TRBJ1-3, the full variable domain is EPEVTQTPSHQVTQMGQEVILRCVPISNHLYFYWYRQILGQKVEFLVSFYNNEISEKSEIFDDQFSVERPDGSNFTLKIRSTKLEDSAMYFCASSGVRRSGNTIYFGEGSWLTVV.

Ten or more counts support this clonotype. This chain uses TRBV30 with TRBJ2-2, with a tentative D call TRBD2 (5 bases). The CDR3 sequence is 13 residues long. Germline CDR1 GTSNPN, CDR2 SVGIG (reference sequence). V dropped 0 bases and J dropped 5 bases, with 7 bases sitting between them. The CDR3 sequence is CAWSVLGTGELFF. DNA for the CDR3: TGTGCCTGGAGTGTACTAGGGACCGGGGAGCTGTTTTTT. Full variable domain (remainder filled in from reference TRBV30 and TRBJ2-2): SQTIHQWPATLVQPVGSPLSLECTVEGTSNPNLYWYRQAAGRGLQLLFYSVGIGQISSEVPQNLSASRPQDRQFILSSKKLLLSDSGFYLCAWSVLGTGELFFGEGSRLTVL.

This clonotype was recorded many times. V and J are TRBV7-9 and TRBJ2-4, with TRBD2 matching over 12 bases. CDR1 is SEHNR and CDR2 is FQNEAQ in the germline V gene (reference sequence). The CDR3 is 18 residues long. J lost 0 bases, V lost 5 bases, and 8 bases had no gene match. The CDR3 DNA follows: TGTGCCAGCAGCCCGGCCTGGACTAGCGGGAAAGCCAAAAACATTCAGTACTTC. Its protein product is CASSPAWTSGKAKNIQYF.

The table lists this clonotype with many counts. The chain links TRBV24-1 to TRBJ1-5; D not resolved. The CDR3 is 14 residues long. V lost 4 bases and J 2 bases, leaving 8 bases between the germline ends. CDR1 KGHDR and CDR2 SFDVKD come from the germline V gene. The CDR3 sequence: CATSEGRGNQPQHF. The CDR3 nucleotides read TGTGCCACCAGTGAAGGACGGGGCAATCAGCCCCAGCATTTT.

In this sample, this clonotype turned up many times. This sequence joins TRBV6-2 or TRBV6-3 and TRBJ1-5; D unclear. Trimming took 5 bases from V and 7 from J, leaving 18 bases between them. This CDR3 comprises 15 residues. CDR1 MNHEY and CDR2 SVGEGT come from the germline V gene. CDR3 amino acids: CASSEVRANGQPQHF. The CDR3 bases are TGTGCCAGCAGTGAAGTGAGGGCCAATGGCCAGCCCCAGCATTTT.

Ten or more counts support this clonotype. CDR3 DNA: TGTGCCAGCAGCTTGAGGAGGGCTTTCTTT. Translation: CASSLRRAFF. The chain carries TRBV7-9 and TRBJ1-1; no clear D gene. The V gene lost 3 bases and the J gene lost 11 bases, with 7 bases spanning the gap. The V gene's germline CDR1 is SEHNR and CDR2 FQNEAQ (reference sequence). The length of the CDR3 is 10 residues.

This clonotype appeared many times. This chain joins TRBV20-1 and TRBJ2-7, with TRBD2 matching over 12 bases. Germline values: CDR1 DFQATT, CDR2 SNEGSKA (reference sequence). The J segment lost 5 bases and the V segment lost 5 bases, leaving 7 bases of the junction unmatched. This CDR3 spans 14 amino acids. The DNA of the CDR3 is TGCAGTGCTTTACTAGCGGGAGGTAGGAACGAGCAGTACTTC. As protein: CSALLAGGRNEQYF.

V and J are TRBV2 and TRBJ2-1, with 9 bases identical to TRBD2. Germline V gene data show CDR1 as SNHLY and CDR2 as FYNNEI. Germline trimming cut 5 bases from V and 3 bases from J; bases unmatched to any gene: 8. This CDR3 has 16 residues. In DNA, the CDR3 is TGTGCCAGCAGTTTCAGACTAGCGGCAGACTACAATGAGCAGTTCTTC. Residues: CASSFRLAADYNEQFF. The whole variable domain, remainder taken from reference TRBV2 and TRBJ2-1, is EPEVTQTPSHQVTQMGQEVILRCVPISNHLYFYWYRQILGQKVEFLVSFYNNEISEKSEIFDDQFSVERPDGSNFTLKIRSTKLEDSAMYFCASSFRLAADYNEQFFGPGTRLTVL.

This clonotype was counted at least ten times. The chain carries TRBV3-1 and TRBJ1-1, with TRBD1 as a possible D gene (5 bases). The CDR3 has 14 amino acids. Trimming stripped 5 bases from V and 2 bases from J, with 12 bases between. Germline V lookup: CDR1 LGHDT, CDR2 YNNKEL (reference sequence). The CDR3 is CASSARGINTEAFF. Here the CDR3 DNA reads TGTGCCAGCAGCGCGAGGGGAATTAACACTGAAGCTTTCTTT. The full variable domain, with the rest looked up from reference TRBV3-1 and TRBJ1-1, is DTAVSQTPKYLVTQMGNDKSIKCEQNLGHDTMYWYKQDSKKFLKIMFSYNNKELIINETVPNRFSPKSPDKAHLNLHINSLELGDSAVYFCASSARGINTEAFFGQGTRLTVV.

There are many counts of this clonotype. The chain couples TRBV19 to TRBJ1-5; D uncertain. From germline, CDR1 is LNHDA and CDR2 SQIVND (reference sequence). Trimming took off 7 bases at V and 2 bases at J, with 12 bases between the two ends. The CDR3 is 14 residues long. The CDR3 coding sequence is TGTGCCAGTAAGTTCAGGAAAGGCAATCAGCCCCAGCATTTT. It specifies CASKFRKGNQPQHF.

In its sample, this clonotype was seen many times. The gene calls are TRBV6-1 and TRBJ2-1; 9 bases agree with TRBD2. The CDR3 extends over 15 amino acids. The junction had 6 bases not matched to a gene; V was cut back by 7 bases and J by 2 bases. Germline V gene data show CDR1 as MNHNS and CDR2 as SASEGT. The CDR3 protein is CASTLAGNTYNEQFF. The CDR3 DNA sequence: TGTGCCAGCACCCTAGCGGGAAACACCTACAATGAGCAGTTCTTC.

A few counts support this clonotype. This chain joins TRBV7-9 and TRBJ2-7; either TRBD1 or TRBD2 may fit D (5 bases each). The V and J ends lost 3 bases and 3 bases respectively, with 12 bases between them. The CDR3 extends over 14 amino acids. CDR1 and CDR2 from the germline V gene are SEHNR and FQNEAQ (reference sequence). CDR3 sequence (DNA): TGTGCCAGCAGCTTTGGGACCTTCCGCTACGAGCAGTACTTC. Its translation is CASSFGTFRYEQYF.

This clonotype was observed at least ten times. The CDR3 region has the DNA TGTGCCAGCAGCGACAGTGAGGCTCAGCCCCAGCATTTT. Protein product: CASSDSEAQPQHF. This sequence joins TRBV6-1 and TRBJ1-5; D might be TRBD1 (5 bases). CDR1 and CDR2 from the germline V gene are MNHNS and SASEGT. Trimming cost V 6 bases and J 6 bases, with 12 bases left between them. This CDR3 contains 13 residues.

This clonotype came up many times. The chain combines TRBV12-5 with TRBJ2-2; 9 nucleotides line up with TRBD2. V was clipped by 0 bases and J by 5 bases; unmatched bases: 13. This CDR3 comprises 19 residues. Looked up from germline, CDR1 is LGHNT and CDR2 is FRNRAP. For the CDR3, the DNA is TGTGCTAGTGGTTTGGTTAAGGGGGTAGCGGGAGTTCGGACCGGGGAGCTGTTTTTT. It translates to CASGLVKGVAGVRTGELFF.

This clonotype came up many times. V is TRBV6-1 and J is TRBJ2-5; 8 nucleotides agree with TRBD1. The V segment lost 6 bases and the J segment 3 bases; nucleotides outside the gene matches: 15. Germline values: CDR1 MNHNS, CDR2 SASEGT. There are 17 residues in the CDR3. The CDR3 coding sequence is TGTGCCAGCAGGGACAGGGAGTTCCCTCGCCCTGAAGAGACCCAGTACTTC. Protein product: CASRDREFPRPEETQYF.

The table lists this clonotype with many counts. DNA for the CDR3: TGTGCCAGCAGCGTATCGGGTGGGGATCTTGGCTACACCTTC. This gives the protein CASSVSGGDLGYTF. The chain joins TRBV9 to TRBJ1-2, with D uncertain. CDR3 length: 14 residues. The V gene's germline CDR1 is SGDLS and CDR2 YYNGEE. Trimming stripped 1 base from V and 7 bases from J, with 14 bases between.

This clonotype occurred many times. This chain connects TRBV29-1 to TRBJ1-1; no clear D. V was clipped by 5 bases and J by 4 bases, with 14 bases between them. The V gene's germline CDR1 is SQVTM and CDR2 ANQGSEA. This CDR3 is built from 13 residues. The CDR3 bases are TGCAGCGTTAATATGGGGTATGGCACTGAAGCTTTCTTT. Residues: CSVNMGYGTEAFF.

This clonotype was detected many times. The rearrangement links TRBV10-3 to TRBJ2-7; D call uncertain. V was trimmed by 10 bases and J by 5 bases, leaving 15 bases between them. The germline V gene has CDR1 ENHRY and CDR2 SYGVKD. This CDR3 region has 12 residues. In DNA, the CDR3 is TGTGCCAGCCTAAATGGATGGAACGAGCAGTACTTC. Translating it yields CASLNGWNEQYF.

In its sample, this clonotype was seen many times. The CDR3 coding sequence is TGTGCCAGCAGCTTGGAGCGGTCGGGAGGCAATGAGCAGTTCTTC. Protein: CASSLERSGGNEQFF. The V gene is TRBV11-2, the J gene TRBJ2-1; TRBD2 matches at 7 bases. The CDR3 has 15 amino acids. Germline V gene data show CDR1 as SGHAT and CDR2 as FQNNGV. V shed 3 bases and J 6 bases; nucleotides not matched to a gene: 8.

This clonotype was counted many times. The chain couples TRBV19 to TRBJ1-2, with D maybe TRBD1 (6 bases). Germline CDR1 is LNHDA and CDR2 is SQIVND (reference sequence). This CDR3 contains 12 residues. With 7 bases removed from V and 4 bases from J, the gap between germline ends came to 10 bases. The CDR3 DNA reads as TGTGCCAGTAAGGGGGGCGGCTATGGCTACACCTTC. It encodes CASKGGGYGYTF.

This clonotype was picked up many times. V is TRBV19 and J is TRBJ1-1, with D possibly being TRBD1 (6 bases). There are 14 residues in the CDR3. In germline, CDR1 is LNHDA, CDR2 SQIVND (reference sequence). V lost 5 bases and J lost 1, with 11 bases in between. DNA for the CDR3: TGTGCCAGTAGTTCCAGGGGCCGGAACACTGAAGCTTTCTTT. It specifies CASSSRGRNTEAFF.

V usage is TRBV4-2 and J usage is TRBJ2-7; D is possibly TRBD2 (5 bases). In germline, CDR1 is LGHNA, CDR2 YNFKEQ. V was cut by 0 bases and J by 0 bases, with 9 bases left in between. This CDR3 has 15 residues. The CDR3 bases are TGTGCCAGCAGCCAAGAGCTCGGGATCTCCTACGAGCAGTACTTC. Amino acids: CASSQELGISYEQYF.

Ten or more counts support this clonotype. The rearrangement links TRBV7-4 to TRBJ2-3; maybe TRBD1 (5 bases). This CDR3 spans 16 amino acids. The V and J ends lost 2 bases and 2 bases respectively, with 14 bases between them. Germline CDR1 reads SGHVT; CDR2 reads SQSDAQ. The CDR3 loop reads CASSLRGRAYTDTQYF. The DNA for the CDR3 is TGTGCCAGCAGCTTAAGGGGCAGGGCTTACACAGATACGCAGTATTTT.

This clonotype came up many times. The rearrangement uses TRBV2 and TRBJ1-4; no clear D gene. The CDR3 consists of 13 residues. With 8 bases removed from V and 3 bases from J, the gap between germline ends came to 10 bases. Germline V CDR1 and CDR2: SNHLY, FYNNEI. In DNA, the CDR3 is TGTGCCAGCTGTTTGACTGCTAATGAAAAACTGTTTTTT. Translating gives CASCLTANEKLFF.

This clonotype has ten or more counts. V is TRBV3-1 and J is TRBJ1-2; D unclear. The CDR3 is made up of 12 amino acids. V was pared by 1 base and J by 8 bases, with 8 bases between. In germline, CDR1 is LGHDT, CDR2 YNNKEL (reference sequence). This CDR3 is CASSQGGVGYTF. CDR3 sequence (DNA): TGTGCCAGCAGCCAAGGTGGGGTGGGCTACACCTTC.

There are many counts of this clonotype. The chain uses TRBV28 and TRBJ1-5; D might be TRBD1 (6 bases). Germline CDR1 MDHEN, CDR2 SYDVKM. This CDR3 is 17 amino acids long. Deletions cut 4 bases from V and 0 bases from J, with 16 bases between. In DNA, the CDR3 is TGTGCCAGCAGTTCTCGCCGGACAGCTAATAGCAATCAGCCCCAGCATTTT. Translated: CASSSRRTANSNQPQHF.

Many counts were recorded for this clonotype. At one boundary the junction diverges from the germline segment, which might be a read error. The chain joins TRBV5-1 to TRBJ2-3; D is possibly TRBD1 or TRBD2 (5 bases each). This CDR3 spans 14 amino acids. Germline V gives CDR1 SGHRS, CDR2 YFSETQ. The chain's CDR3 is CASSPGPSTDTQYF. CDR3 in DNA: TGTGCCAGCAGTCCGGGACCGAGCACAGATACGCAGTATTTT. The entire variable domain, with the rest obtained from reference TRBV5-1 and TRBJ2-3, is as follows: KAGVTQTPRYLIKTRGQQVTLSCSPISGHRSVSWYQQTPGQGLQFLFEYFSETQRNKGNFPGRFSGRQFSNSRSEMNVSTLELGDSALYLCASSPGPSTDTQYFGPGTRLTVL.

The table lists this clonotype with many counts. The CDR3 spells CASSPGTGPATNEKLFF. The DNA for the CDR3 is TGTGCCAGCAGCCCCGGGACAGGGCCCGCAACTAATGAAAAACTGTTTTTT. The V and J genes are TRBV7-9 and TRBJ1-4; 9 nucleotides agree with TRBD1. The junction had 7 bases not matched to a gene; V was cut back by 5 bases and J by 0 bases. Germline CDR1 is SEHNR and CDR2 is FQNEAQ (reference sequence). CDR3 length equals 17 residues.

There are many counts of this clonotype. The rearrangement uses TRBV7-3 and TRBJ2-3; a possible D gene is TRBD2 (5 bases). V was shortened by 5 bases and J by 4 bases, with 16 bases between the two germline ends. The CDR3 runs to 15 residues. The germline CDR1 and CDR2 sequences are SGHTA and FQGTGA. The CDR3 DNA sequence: TGTGCCAGCAGCCTCATCGGGGATGTGGCAGATACGCAGTATTTT. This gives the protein CASSLIGDVADTQYF.